This paragraph covers one T cell receptor beta chain sequence. The sample belongs to a study of blood T cell repertoires in COVID-19. Overall study: T cells, B-cell-depleted T cells, or PBMCs supplied cDNA or gDNA.

Across 24 US areas, participants ranged in age from about 18 to 100 years. For recovered donors of Cohort 3, there were two negative PCRs, clearance, or symptom resolution. The data were produced by immunoSEQ multiplex PCR, yet TCRdb's version contains in-frame clones alone and is incomplete. The repertoire has some 150,000 clones, approximately 79% of them found once; the top ten carry under 3%. With 6 bases clipped from V and 3 bases from J, the junction kept 8 bases outside the gene matches. This CDR3 spans 15 amino acids. Germline V CDR1 and CDR2: MDHEN, SYDVKM. This clonotype originated in a woman between 50 and 59 years old who had recovered from COVID-19. The V and J genes are TRBV28 and TRBJ2-1, with 7 positions matching TRBD1. The sequencing input was PBMCs or T cells enriched from blood (not recorded which). CDR3: CASRPDRAIYNEQFF. CDR3 bases: TGTGCCAGCAGGCCCGACAGGGCGATCTACAATGAGCAGTTCTTC.